This T cell receptor beta chain was documented in a study of T cell responses to AZD1222 COVID-19 vaccine. From germline, CDR1 is MGHRA and CDR2 YSYEKL. The CDR3 is made up of 17 amino acids. V was trimmed by 1 base and J by 0 bases, leaving 13 bases between them. Worth noting for this clone: Its antigen remains unknown.

Study-level points and caveats: Spike as a whole was targeted by vaccine-associated CD4 TCRs, dominant at 160-218 and 743-854. White British donors predominated, females outnumbered males, and clonal diversity was possibly underestimated. Baseline antibody screening turned up just 6 or 7 seropositive AZD1222 recipients. The reported proportion of spike-specific TCRs targeting unmutated variant regions was nearly half.

Assay: immunoSEQ multiplex PCR; the TCRdb copy retains only in-frame clones and omits some. This table holds fewer than 200,000 clones, roughly nine tenths found once. This sequence originates from an adult who received the AZD1222 COVID-19 vaccine. The sequences come from peripheral blood, collected 28 days after the second AZD1222 dose. The chain carries TRBV4-1 and TRBJ1-5, with D possibly TRBD1 on 5 matching bases. The CDR3 sequence is CASSQAPGPLSNQPQHF. CDR3 bases: TGCGCCAGCAGCCAAGCCCCGGGACCCCTTAGCAATCAGCCCCAGCATTTT.